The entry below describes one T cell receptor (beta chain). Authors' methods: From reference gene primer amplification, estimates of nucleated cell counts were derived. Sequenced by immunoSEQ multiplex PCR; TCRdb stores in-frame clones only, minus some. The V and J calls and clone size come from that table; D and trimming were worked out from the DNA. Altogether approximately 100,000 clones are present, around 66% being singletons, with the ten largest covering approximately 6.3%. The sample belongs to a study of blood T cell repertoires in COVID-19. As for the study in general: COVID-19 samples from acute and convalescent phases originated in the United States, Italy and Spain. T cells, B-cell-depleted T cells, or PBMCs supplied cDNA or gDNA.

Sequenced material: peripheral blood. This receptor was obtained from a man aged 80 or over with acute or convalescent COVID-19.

The CDR3 DNA is TGTGCCAGCAGCCAAGACCCCGTCAGGCTAGCTTTCTTT. Translation gives CASSQDPVRLAFF. The rearrangement links TRBV3-1 (or the pseudogene TRBV3-2) to TRBJ1-1; no firm D call. CDR1 is LGHDT and CDR2 is YNNKEL in the germline V gene (reference sequence). The CDR3 totals 13 residues. Trimming removed 0 bases at V and 10 bases at J, with 12 bases between.